These T cell receptor beta chains were read from a single sample in a study of blood T cells in healthy people across ages. MiXCR was run by TCRdb on the 5' RACE reads, yielding one entry per CDR3 protein. The sample includes over 1,500,000 distinct CDR3 sequences, about 39% of them seen just once. Source material: blood. The receptors originated from a human donor in good health. Each CDR3 is given with its conserved first and last residue. Fields, in order: V gene, J gene, D gene, clone size, CDR3 DNA, CDR3 protein. A D gene is named only where the DNA matches it firmly. Some rows mark clone size as missing; the rest say once, few, many or name a class of expanded clone.

TRBV9	TRBJ1-6	-	few	TGTGCCAGCAGCGTAGAGGCATCGAGCTCCTATAATTCACCCCTCCACTTT	CASSVEASSSYNSPLHF
TRBV29-1	TRBJ2-1	TRBD2	many	TGCAGCGTTAGGACTAGCGGGGGTGAGCAGTTCTTC	CSVRTSGGEQFF
TRBV7-2	TRBJ1-5	TRBD1	-	TGTGCCAGCAGCCCAAAGACAGGGGCCGTAAATCAGCCCCAGCATTTT	CASSPKTGAVNQPQHF
TRBV10-3	TRBJ1-6	-	-	TGTGCCATCAGTGAGCGGGACGGACATAATTCACCCCTCCACTTT	CAISERDGHNSPLHF
TRBV4-2	TRBJ2-3	TRBD2	-	TGTGCCAGCAGCCAAGATCAGGCTAGCGGGGACCGCACAGATACGCAGTATTTT	CASSQDQASGDRTDTQYF
TRBV7-9	TRBJ1-2	-	-	TGTGCCAGCAGCTTAGTTGCAGGGCACTATGGCTACACCTTC	CASSLVAGHYGYTF
TRBV4-2	TRBJ2-7	-	once	TGTGCCGGCAGCCAAGAGTCTGCCCATCCCTACGAGCAGTACTTC	CAGSQESAHPYEQYF
TRBV3-1	TRBJ2-7	-	-	TGTGCCAACAGCCAACTGAGATCAGACGGTCCCTACGAGCAGTACTTC	CANSQLRSDGPYEQYF
TRBV3-1	TRBJ1-5	-	-	TGTGCCAGCAGCCTCGGGACCTCCGGGGGCAATCAGCCCCAGCATTTT	CASSLGTSGGNQPQHF
TRBV4-2	TRBJ2-5	-	-	TGTGCCAGCAGCCAAGATATGGCCGGGACCCAGTACTTC	CASSQDMAGTQYF
TRBV12-3/TRBV12-4	TRBJ1-5	-	-	TGTGCCAGCAGTTTCATCGGTCAGCCCCAGCATTTT	CASSFIGQPQHF
TRBV6-5	TRBJ2-7	-	-	TGTGCCAGCAGTTACTGGGCAGTCGGAGACTACGAGCAGTACTTC	CASSYWAVGDYEQYF
TRBV15	TRBJ1-2	-	-	TGTGCCACCAGCCCTGAAGGGAGACCCTATGGCTACACCTTC	CATSPEGRPYGYTF
TRBV7-2	TRBJ2-3	-	-	TGTGCCAGCAGTTTTTTCGCAGATACGCAGTATTTT	CASSFFADTQYF
TRBV7-9	TRBJ2-5	-	-	TGTGCCAGCAGCTGTGGAGGGTACCAAGAGACCCAGTACTTC	CASSCGGYQETQYF
TRBV2	TRBJ2-7	TRBD1	few	TGTGCCAGCAGTCAGGACAGGGGGGTAACCTACGAGCAGTACTTC	CASSQDRGVTYEQYF
TRBV11-2	TRBJ2-3	TRBD1	-	TGTGCCAGCAGCTCCTGGGATAACAGGGGGCGAGTTGATACGCAGTATTTT	CASSSWDNRGRVDTQYF
TRBV28	TRBJ2-7	-	-	TGTGCCAGCACCTGGGGGGAATCCTACGAGCAGTACTTC	CASTWGESYEQYF
TRBV7-2	TRBJ2-1	-	once	TGTGCCAGCAGCACAGGGGCAGGGGGGGCCGGGGATGAGCAGTTCTTC	CASSTGAGGAGDEQFF
TRBV4-1	TRBJ1-6	TRBD1	-	TGCGCCAGCAGCCAAGTACTTCTTGGACAGGGAGGATCACCCCTCCACTTT	CASSQVLLGQGGSPLHF
TRBV5-1	TRBJ2-7	-	-	TGCGCCAGCAGCGCCGGACTTGACGAGCAGTACTTC	CASSAGLDEQYF
TRBV2	TRBJ2-1	-	few	TGTGCCAGCAGTGAAGGAGGCCCATCCTACAATGAGCAGTTCTTC	CASSEGGPSYNEQFF
TRBV3-1	TRBJ2-6	-	-	TGTGCCAGCAGCCAAGTTGTGAGTGTCTCTGGGGCCAACGTCCTGACTTTC	CASSQVVSVSGANVLTF
TRBV12-3/TRBV12-4	TRBJ1-1	TRBD1	-	TGTGCCAGCAGTTCTCTCTTCTCGACAGGGGGCTTGGGCACTGAAGCTTTCTTT	CASSSLFSTGGLGTEAFF
TRBV27	TRBJ2-7	TRBD2	few	TGTGCCAGCAGTTTAATGTTAGGACTAGGAGCCGCCTACGAGCAGTACTTC	CASSLMLGLGAAYEQYF
TRBV28	TRBJ2-3	-	-	TGTGCCAGCAGTTCCCGCGGGGGCAAGAGAGATACGCAGTATTTT	CASSSRGGKRDTQYF
TRBV25-1	TRBJ2-3	-	-	TGTGCCAGCAGGGTCAGCAGTACGCAGTATTTT	CASRVSSTQYF
TRBV12-3/TRBV12-4	TRBJ1-2	-	-	TGTGCCAGCAGGTTAAGTACACTCTATGGCTACACCTTC	CASRLSTLYGYTF
TRBV15	TRBJ1-1	-	-	TGTGCCACCAGCAGCTTGAAGGGAGGGACTGAAGCTTTCTTT	CATSSLKGGTEAFF
TRBV7-2	TRBJ2-1	TRBD2	-	TGTGCCAGCAGCCCACGGGGAGGGGTCCTCTACAATGAGCAGTTCTTC	CASSPRGGVLYNEQFF
TRBV5-1	TRBJ2-3	TRBD2	-	TGCGCCAGCAGCTGGGGACTAGCGATCATTAGCACAGATACGCAGTATTTT	CASSWGLAIISTDTQYF
TRBV15	TRBJ1-3	-	-	TGTGCCACCAGCTACCCAGGCTCTGGAAACACCATATATTTT	CATSYPGSGNTIYF
TRBV6-5	TRBJ2-3	TRBD1	once	TGTGCCAGCAGTTCGGACAGGGCAGGCACAGATACGCAGTATTTT	CASSSDRAGTDTQYF
TRBV7-2	TRBJ2-2	-	-	TGTGCCAGCAGCTTAATCAGGCTAATAAACACCGGGGAGCTGTTTTTT	CASSLIRLINTGELFF
TRBV20-1	TRBJ2-1	-	-	TGCAGTGCTAGAGAGGCAGGATCTAACAATGAGCAGTTCTTC	CSAREAGSNNEQFF
TRBV7-2	TRBJ1-1	-	-	TGTGCCAGCAGCCGAAGTAGTGGGTCTGAAGCTTTCTTT	CASSRSSGSEAFF
TRBV6-5	TRBJ1-1	-	-	TGTGCCAGCAGTTACGGCCAGGGTGTCACTGAAGCTTTCTTT	CASSYGQGVTEAFF
TRBV4-3	TRBJ2-6	-	few	TGCGCCAGCAGCCAAGATATGTCTGGCTGGGCCAACGTCCTGACTTTC	CASSQDMSGWANVLTF
TRBV27	TRBJ2-1	TRBD1	-	TGTGCCAGCAGTTCTACAGGGGACCCCTACAATGAGCAGTTCTTC	CASSSTGDPYNEQFF
TRBV2	TRBJ1-4	TRBD1	-	TGTGCCAGCAGTGAAAGCGCGGGGGGACAGGGATCTCTAAGTGAAAAACTGTTTTTT	CASSESAGGQGSLSEKLFF
TRBV10-3	TRBJ2-1	-	-	TGTGCCATCAGAGCCCCGGGACCAAACAATGAGCAGTTCTTC	CAIRAPGPNNEQFF
TRBV29-1	TRBJ2-3	TRBD1	-	TGCAGCGTTGACCCGGGACAGGGGAGCACAGATACGCAGTATTTT	CSVDPGQGSTDTQYF
TRBV20-1	TRBJ2-1	-	-	TGCAGTGCTACTCTGTCTGGGGACTCCTACAATGAGCAGTTCTTC	CSATLSGDSYNEQFF
TRBV24-1	TRBJ2-7	-	-	TGTGCCACCAGTGATATTAGAGAGGGAGAGCAGTACTTC	CATSDIREGEQYF
TRBV5-1	TRBJ2-5	-	-	TGCGCCAGCAGCGCTAGGGGGACAATTGAAGAGACCCAGTACTTC	CASSARGTIEETQYF
TRBV6-5	TRBJ1-1	-	-	TGTGCCAGCAGAAAACAGGGAATAATGGCTGAAGCTTTCTTT	CASRKQGIMAEAFF
TRBV4-3	TRBJ1-1	TRBD1	few	TGCGCCAGCAGCCAGGGACAGGAGAACACTGAAGCTTTCTTT	CASSQGQENTEAFF
TRBV19	TRBJ1-4	-	-	TGTGCCAGTAGTATACGGCTTCGCGAAGAAAAACTGTTTTTT	CASSIRLREEKLFF
TRBV20-1	TRBJ2-1	-	-	TGCAGTGCTAGGCGGGAAAGCTCCTACAATGAGCAGTTCTTC	CSARRESSYNEQFF